The clone carrying this T cell receptor (beta chain) turned up a few times. Its specificity is not known. These data originate in a study of cytomegalovirus exposure and HLA in healthy donors. Study conclusions and caveats: The authors enumerated some 170 TCR beta chains as linked to cytomegalovirus. One variant, a missense change in DCLRE1C, was linked in a later analysis to TCR beta V- and J-gene trimming. Several top significant clusters appeared, in a later analysis, to be linked to common viral pathogens.

The CDR3 is 14 amino acids. The germline gives CDR1 SGHRS, CDR2 YFSETQ. V dropped 0 bases and J dropped 0 bases, with 7 bases sitting between them. The PCR contained 60 Vbeta and 13 Jbeta primers. Data came from immunoSEQ multiplex PCR; TCRdb stores just in-frame clones and leaves some out. This table holds some 110,000 clones, about 9.5% found once. The sequence came from a man aged 35-49 years in good health and CMV-seropositive. The source material was PBMCs. The chain combines TRBV5-1 with TRBJ2-7; D is possibly TRBD2 (5 bases). The CDR3 spells CASSLVGSSYEQYF. The CDR3 coding sequence is TGCGCCAGCAGCTTGGTGGGGAGCTCCTACGAGCAGTACTTC. Using reference TRBV5-1 and TRBJ2-7 for the parts outside the CDR3, the full variable domain is KAGVTQTPRYLIKTRGQQVTLSCSPISGHRSVSWYQQTPGQGLQFLFEYFSETQRNKGNFPGRFSGRQFSNSRSEMNVSTLELGDSALYLCASSLVGSSYEQYFGPGTRLTVT.